This section outlines one TCR beta chain sequence together with its context. These data belong to a study of technical replicates of blood from several donors. Clones were read by immunoSEQ multiplex PCR, and TCRdb kept only the in-frame ones, dropping some. The table has under 100,000 clones, nearly 97% seen once. There are 13 residues in the CDR3. The V end was cut by 2 bases, the J end by 7 bases, with 12 bases between. Germline CDR1 SGHDT, CDR2 YYEEEE. The TCR sequence derives from a human donor in good health. The rearrangement links TRBV5-6 to TRBJ1-2, with D uncertain. The specimen was T cells isolated from PBMCs. CDR3 amino acids: CASSFVGNAGYTF. Here the CDR3 DNA reads TGTGCCAGCAGCTTTGTCGGTAATGCTGGCTACACCTTC.